The entry below describes one TCR beta chain. The data originate from a study of immune evolution from preneoplasia to lung adenocarcinoma. TCRdb keeps only in-frame clones here, not all; method: immunoSEQ multiplex PCR. The sample contains some 4,300 clones, about three quarters of which appear only once. Losses at the gene ends were 4 bases for V and 0 bases for J; bases not matched to a gene: 3. Germline V gives CDR1 SGHRS, CDR2 YFSETQ. CDR3 length: 15 residues. The chain uses TRBV5-1 and TRBJ1-5, with TRBD1 matching 8 bases. Sequencing was performed on FFPE adjacent normal lung tissue. The clonotype originates from a donor aged 70 or over with lung adenocarcinoma. The CDR3 protein is CASSPGQVSNQPQHF. CDR3 nucleotide sequence: TGCGCCAGCAGCCCGGGACAGGTTAGCAATCAGCCCCAGCATTTT.